This TCR beta chain is drawn from a study of cytomegalovirus exposure and HLA in healthy donors. Across the study: A data release that came early held some 79 million unique TCRs from HLA-typed donors. Findings and limits, study-wide: In a later analysis, the majority of CMV-associated beta chains seemingly showed HLA restriction. CMV serostatus was the only immune exposure information that was available.

Amplification used 60 Vbeta primers and 13 Jbeta primers. Using immunoSEQ multiplex PCR, the repertoire was profiled, and TCRdb retains in-frame clones only, with some absent. Of roughly 150,000 clones listed, about 74% were seen once; the top ten hold over 3%. This clone came up a few times. Its cognate antigen is unknown. V lost 5 bases and J lost 3; bases outside the gene matches: 3. This CDR3 contains 14 residues. CDR1 and CDR2 (germline): MDHEN, SYDVKM. The chain joins TRBV28 to TRBJ1-3, with 8 positions matching TRBD1. The origin of this receptor is a male donor in good health and CMV-seronegative. Specimen: PBMCs. The chain's CDR3 is CASSDRGGGNTIYF. CDR3 nucleotide sequence: TGTGCCAGCAGTGACAGGGGCGGTGGAAACACCATATATTTT.